These 13 T cell receptor beta chains share one sample of origin, sequenced in a study of Ad26.COV2.S vaccination and SARS-CoV-2 variants (dated by TCRdb to 2020 to 2022). The method behind the library was the immunoSEQ multiplex PCR assay. TCRdb obtained this table from immuneACCESS and retained in-frame rearrangements with V and J assigned. These tables miss some clones; where compared with another copy, unresolved V genes account for less than half of the shortfall, and the remainder is unexplained. In this sample the table shows approximately 450,000 clones, 80% to 95% of which occur a single time. The leading ten clones occupy roughly an eighth of the sample. This sample's treatment or condition label indicates: about 20 received Ad26.COV2.S at low or high dose, single or two shots; about 5 received placebo; per-sample allocation not given. For vaccine and placebo recipients, repertoires were sequenced using samples collected on day 63 after the first injection.

The source material was peripheral blood, sampled in a trial of Ad26.COV2.S vaccine versus placebo. Source of these receptors: a person aged 18-60 years who received the Ad26.COV2.S COVID-19 vaccine or a placebo.

The CDR3 loop reads CASATSLDTEAFF. DNA of the CDR3: TGTGCCAGTGCCACCAGTTTGGACACTGAAGCTTTCTTT. The chain has TRBV11-2 and TRBJ1-1; no clear D. Germline V lookup: CDR1 SGHAT, CDR2 FQNNGV. This CDR3 is 13 amino acids long. Deletions cut 9 bases from V and 3 bases from J, with 14 bases between.

CDR3 region: CASSLALVGVQETQYF. For the CDR3, the DNA is TGTGCCAGCAGCTTGGCCTTAGTAGGAGTCCAAGAGACCCAGTACTTC. This chain uses TRBV5-5 with TRBJ2-5; D gene unclear. Germline V gives CDR1 SGHKS, CDR2 YYEKEE (reference sequence). V dropped 0 bases and J dropped 1 base, with 13 bases sitting between them. CDR3 size: 16 residues.

This clone has only one observation. The rearrangement uses TRBV6-5 and TRBJ1-3, with D perhaps matching TRBD1 (6 bases). The CDR3 loop spans 13 amino acids. Germline values: CDR1 MNHEY, CDR2 SVGAGI. V was pared by 6 bases and J by 2 bases, with 8 bases between. The DNA for the CDR3 is TGTGCCAGCAGGCGGACAGCTGGAAACACCATATATTTT. As protein: CASRRTAGNTIYF.

The rearrangement uses TRBV19 and TRBJ2-2; 7 nucleotides agree with TRBD1. The CDR3 runs 15 residues. From germline, CDR1 is LNHDA and CDR2 SQIVND (reference sequence). The junction had 12 bases not matched to a gene; V was cut back by 8 bases and J by 6 bases. CDR3 in DNA: TGTGCCAGTTTAGGACAGGAGCGAGTATCCGGGGAGCTGTTTTTT. Translation: CASLGQERVSGELFF.

The rearrangement links TRBV10-2 to TRBJ2-7, with D uncertain. V was shortened by 6 bases and J by 0 bases, with 9 bases between the two germline ends. Germline assignment: CDR1 WSHSY and CDR2 SAAADI. This CDR3 is 13 amino acids long. CDR3 sequence: CASRGSGSYEQYF. The CDR3 bases are TGCGCCAGCAGGGGCTCAGGCTCCTACGAGCAGTACTTC.

The chain couples TRBV4-3 to TRBJ2-7, with TRBD1 matching over 7 bases. V was clipped by 0 bases and J by 0 bases; unmatched bases: 2. Per the germline V gene, CDR1 is LGHNA and CDR2 is YSLEER. The CDR3 is 15 residues long. CDR3 sequence: CASSQETGPSYEQYF. Here the CDR3 DNA reads TGCGCCAGCAGCCAAGAGACAGGGCCCTCCTACGAGCAGTACTTC.

The chain recombines TRBV5-4 with TRBJ2-5, with TRBD2 identical over 10 bases. Per the germline V gene, CDR1 is SGHNT and CDR2 is YYREEE (reference sequence). V gave up 5 bases and J gave up 6 bases; unmatched junction bases: 10. There are 15 residues in the CDR3. The CDR3 sequence: CASSGDLAGVKTQYF. The CDR3 region has the DNA TGTGCCAGCAGTGGGGACCTAGCGGGAGTAAAGACCCAGTACTTC.

J is TRBJ1-4 and V is TRBV19, with TRBD1 as a possible D gene (6 bases). Trimming pared 7 bases from V and 5 bases from J, leaving 17 bases between. Germline CDR1 is LNHDA and CDR2 is SQIVND (reference sequence). The CDR3 has 15 residues. The CDR3 loop is CASTPQGPGNEKLFF. The CDR3 DNA follows: TGTGCCAGTACCCCGCAGGGGCCGGGAAATGAAAAACTGTTTTTT.

The V call is TRBV5-1, the J call TRBJ2-2, with D maybe TRBD2 (5 bases). The germline gives CDR1 SGHRS, CDR2 YFSETQ. The CDR3 consists of 13 residues. V lost 4 bases, J lost 4 bases, and 8 bases lay in between. The chain's CDR3 is CASSVLGTGELFF. The CDR3 coding sequence is TGCGCCAGCAGCGTACTAGGCACCGGGGAGCTGTTTTTT.

The chain employs TRBV4-2 and TRBJ2-7, with unresolved D. The CDR3 covers 13 residues. V lost 4 bases to trimming and J lost 3 bases, with 10 bases between them. The germline CDR1 and CDR2 sequences are LGHNA and YNFKEQ. CDR3 in DNA: TGTGCCAGCAGCCTCCGAGGTAGCTACGAGCAGTACTTC. It is translated as CASSLRGSYEQYF.

The chain combines TRBV15 with TRBJ2-1, with 12 positions matching TRBD2. J lost 8 bases, V lost 1 base, and 6 bases had no gene match. Germline assignment: CDR1 LNHNV and CDR2 YYDKDF (reference sequence). The CDR3 spans 16 residues. The chain's CDR3 is CATSRVILAGGYEQFF. The CDR3 nucleotides read TGTGCCACCAGCAGAGTTATCCTAGCGGGAGGGTATGAGCAGTTCTTC.

The genes are TRBV21-1 and TRBJ2-7. TRBV21-1 is reported as a pseudogene. The CDR3 covers 17 residues. The CDR3 spells CASSKDPGVTASYEQYF. The CDR3 DNA reads as TGTGCCAGCAGCAAAGACCCCGGAGTTACAGCCTCCTACGAGCAGTACTTC.

The chain couples TRBV4-3 to TRBJ2-2, with a weak D call TRBD2 (5 bases). CDR1 and CDR2 (germline): LGHNA, YSLEER. The ends were cut back, 0 bases at V and 3 bases at J, with 17 bases in the middle. The CDR3 totals 18 residues. The CDR3 here is CASSQERLGLVHTGELFF. The CDR3 region has the DNA TGCGCCAGCAGCCAAGAACGTTTAGGACTGGTTCACACCGGGGAGCTGTTTTTT.